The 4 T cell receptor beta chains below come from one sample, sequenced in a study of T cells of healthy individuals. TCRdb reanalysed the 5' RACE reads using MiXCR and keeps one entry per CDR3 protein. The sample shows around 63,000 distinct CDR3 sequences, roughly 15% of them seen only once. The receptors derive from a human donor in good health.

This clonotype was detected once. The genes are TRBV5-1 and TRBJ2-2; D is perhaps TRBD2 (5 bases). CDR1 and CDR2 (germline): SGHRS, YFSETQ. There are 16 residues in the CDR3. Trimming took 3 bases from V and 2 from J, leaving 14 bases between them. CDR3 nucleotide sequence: TGCGCCAGCAGCTCGCAGGATGGGAGAAACACCGGGGAGCTGTTTTTT. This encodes CASSSQDGRNTGELFF.

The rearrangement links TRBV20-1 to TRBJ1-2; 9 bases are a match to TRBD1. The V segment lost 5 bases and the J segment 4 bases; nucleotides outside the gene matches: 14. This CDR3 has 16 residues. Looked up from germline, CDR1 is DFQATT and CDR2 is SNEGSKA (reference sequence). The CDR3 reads CSASGTGSPLGYGYTF. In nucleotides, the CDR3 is TGCAGTGCTTCCGGGACAGGGAGCCCATTAGGCTATGGCTACACCTTC.

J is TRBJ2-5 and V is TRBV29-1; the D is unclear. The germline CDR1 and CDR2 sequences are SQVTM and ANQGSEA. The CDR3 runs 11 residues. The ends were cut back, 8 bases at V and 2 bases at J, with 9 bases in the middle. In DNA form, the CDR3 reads TGCAGCCAACAGAATCAAGAGACCCAGTACTTC. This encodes CSQQNQETQYF.

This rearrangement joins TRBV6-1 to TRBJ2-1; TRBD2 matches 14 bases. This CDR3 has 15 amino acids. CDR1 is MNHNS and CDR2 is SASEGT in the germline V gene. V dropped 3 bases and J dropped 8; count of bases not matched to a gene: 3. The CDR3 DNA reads TGTGCCAGCAGTGAGACTAGCGGGGGGGCCGATGAGCAGTTCTTC. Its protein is CASSETSGGADEQFF.